The 12 T cell receptor beta chains presented below share a single source sample, sequenced in a study of beta chain features in type 1 diabetes. The study reverse transcribed the entire isolated RNA, so it sequenced expressed TCRB transcripts. This table comes from immunoSEQ multiplex PCR, and its TCRdb copy is limited to in-frame clones, with some not included. The data show some 410,000 clones, 9.5% to 12% seen once. Sequencing input: naive CD4+ T cells from blood. The receptor set was obtained from a woman younger than 35 in good health.

This clone was seen a handful of times. This chain uses TRBV7-9 with TRBJ2-7; perhaps TRBD2 as D (5 bases). The CDR3 consists of 12 residues. Germline V lookup: CDR1 SEHNR, CDR2 FQNEAQ (reference sequence). V lost 5 bases and J lost 4, with 9 bases in between. This chain's CDR3 is CASSRGRYEQYV. As DNA, the CDR3 is TGTGCCAGCAGCCGAGGGAGATACGAGCAGTACGTC.

This clone turned up a few times. V is TRBV6-6 and J is TRBJ2-7; D remains ambiguous. This CDR3 contains 12 residues. CDR1 MNHNY and CDR2 SVGAGI come from the germline V gene (reference sequence). Trimming shortened V by 6 bases and J by 12 bases, and 18 bases separated the two germline ends. CDR3 residues: CASSPPSWVRYF. In DNA, the CDR3 is TGTGCCAGCAGCCCTCCGTCGTGGGTAAGGTACTTC.

The chain joins TRBV9 to TRBJ1-2; a possible D gene is TRBD1 (6 bases). Trimming removed 0 bases from V and 2 bases from J, with 8 bases in between. CDR1 and CDR2 (germline): SGDLS, YYNGEE. This CDR3 has 14 amino acids. In DNA, the CDR3 is TGTGCCAGCAGCGTAGACAGGGCGAACTATGGCTACACCTTC. It is translated as CASSVDRANYGYTF. The whole variable domain, remainder taken from reference TRBV9 and TRBJ1-2, is DSGVTQTPKHLITATGQRVTLRCSPRSGDLSVYWYQQSLDQGLQFLIQYYNGEERAKGNILERFSAQQFPDLHSELNLSSLELGDSALYFCASSVDRANYGYTFGSGTRLTVV.

This clone has more than one count but fewer than ten. V usage is TRBV7-3 and J usage is TRBJ2-3, with TRBD1 identical over 8 bases. The germline V gene has CDR1 SGHTA and CDR2 FQGTGA. With 5 bases clipped from V and 3 bases from J, the junction kept 10 bases outside the gene matches. CDR3 size: 16 residues. The CDR3 reads CASSPDRAGSTDTQYF. CDR3 sequence (DNA): TGTGCCAGCAGCCCGGACAGGGCAGGTTCGACAGATACGCAGTATTTT.

The chain combines TRBV29-1 with TRBJ2-6; a weak D match, TRBD2 (5 bases). The ends were cut back, 7 bases at V and 0 bases at J, with 16 bases in the middle. From germline, CDR1 is SQVTM and CDR2 ANQGSEA. This CDR3 comprises 16 residues. DNA for the CDR3: TGCAGCGCCTTAGGGAGCGCGGTCTCTGGGGCCAACGTCCTGACTTTC. Its protein product is CSALGSAVSGANVLTF.

The V call is TRBV15, the J call TRBJ1-3, with D possibly matching TRBD1 (5 bases). V dropped 1 base and J dropped 0 bases, with 10 bases sitting between them. This CDR3 contains 16 residues. Germline lookup yields CDR1 LNHNV and CDR2 YYDKDF (reference sequence). CDR3 sequence: CATSRAHRSSGNTIYF. As DNA, the CDR3 is TGTGCCACCAGCAGAGCCCACAGGAGCTCTGGAAACACCATATATTTT.

The chain carries TRBV9 and TRBJ1-2, with D possibly being TRBD1 (5 bases). V shed 4 bases and J shed 0 bases, with 10 bases lying between them. Germline CDR1 is SGDLS and CDR2 is YYNGEE. The CDR3 sequence is 14 residues long. The CDR3 coding sequence is TGTGCCAGCAGCCCCGGGACGGCTAACTATGGCTACACCTTC. Translation gives CASSPGTANYGYTF.

This clone has a handful of counts. This sample includes further DNA sequences coding for the same CDR3. The V call is TRBV7-2, the J call TRBJ2-3; D ambiguous. Looked up from germline, CDR1 is SGHTA and CDR2 is FQGNSA. The length of the CDR3 is 14 residues. The ends were cut back, 2 bases at V and 0 bases at J, with 6 bases in the middle. CDR3 nucleotides: TGTGCCAGCAGCTTAAGGCTAAGCACAGATACGCAGTATTTT. Its protein product is CASSLRLSTDTQYF.

This clone was seen a handful of times. The rearrangement uses TRBV4-1 and TRBJ2-7; no definite D call. The germline V gene encodes CDR1 MGHRA and CDR2 YSYEKL. This CDR3 has 15 residues. Deletions cut 0 bases from V and 3 bases from J, with 12 bases between. CDR3 nucleotides: TGCGCCAGCAGCCAAGATCGTCGTCTTGGCTACGAGCAGTACTTC. The encoded protein is CASSQDRRLGYEQYF.

This clone was picked up a small number of times. The chain recombines TRBV25-1 with TRBJ2-1; D unclear. From germline, CDR1 is MGHDK and CDR2 SYGVNS. This CDR3 has 16 amino acids. V was shortened by 1 base and J by 1 base, with 11 bases between the two germline ends. CDR3 sequence reads: CASSESVAFSYNEQFF. The CDR3 DNA reads as TGTGCCAGCAGTGAATCCGTCGCGTTTTCCTACAATGAGCAGTTCTTC.

The chain carries TRBV6-6 and TRBJ2-5; no clear D gene. The V end was cut by 2 bases, the J end by 5 bases, with 12 bases between. CDR3 length equals 14 residues. From germline, CDR1 is MNHNY and CDR2 SVGAGI (reference sequence). CDR3 in DNA: TGTGCCAGCAGTTACCAAGGTCAAGGGGAGACCCAGTACTTC. Amino acids: CASSYQGQGETQYF.

This rearrangement joins TRBV18 to TRBJ1-6, with a weak D call TRBD1 (5 bases). CDR1 and CDR2 from the germline V gene are KGHSH and LQKENI. The CDR3 contains 17 residues. V was shortened by 3 bases and J by 7 bases, with 19 bases between the two germline ends. The CDR3 sequence is CASSPRADLSINSPLHF. CDR3 DNA: TGTGCCAGCTCACCCAGGGCGGACCTATCTATAAATTCACCCCTCCACTTT.